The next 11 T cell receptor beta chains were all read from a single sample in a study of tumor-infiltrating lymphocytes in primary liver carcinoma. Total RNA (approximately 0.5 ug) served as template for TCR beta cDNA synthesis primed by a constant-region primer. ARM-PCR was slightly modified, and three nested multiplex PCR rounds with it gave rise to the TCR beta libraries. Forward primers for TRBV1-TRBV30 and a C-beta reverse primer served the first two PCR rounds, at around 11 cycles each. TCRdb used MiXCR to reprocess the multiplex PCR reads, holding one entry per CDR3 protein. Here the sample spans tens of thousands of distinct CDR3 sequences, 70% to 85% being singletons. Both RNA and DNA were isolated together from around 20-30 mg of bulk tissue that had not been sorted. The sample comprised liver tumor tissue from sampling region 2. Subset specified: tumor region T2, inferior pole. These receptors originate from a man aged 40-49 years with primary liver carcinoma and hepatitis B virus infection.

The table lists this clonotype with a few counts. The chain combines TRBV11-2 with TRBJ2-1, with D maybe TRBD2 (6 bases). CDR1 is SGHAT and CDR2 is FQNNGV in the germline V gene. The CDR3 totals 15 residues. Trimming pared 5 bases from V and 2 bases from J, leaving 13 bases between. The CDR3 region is CASSPDGSAYNEQFF. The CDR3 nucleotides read TGTGCCAGCAGCCCCGACGGGAGTGCCTACAATGAGCAGTTCTTC.

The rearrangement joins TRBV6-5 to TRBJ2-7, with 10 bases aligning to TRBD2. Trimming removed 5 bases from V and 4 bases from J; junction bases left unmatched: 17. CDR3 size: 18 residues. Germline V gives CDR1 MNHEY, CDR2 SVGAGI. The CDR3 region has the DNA TGTGCCAGCAGTGCCCATCTACTAGCCGGGACTAGCGTGTACGAGCAGTACTTC. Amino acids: CASSAHLLAGTSVYEQYF.

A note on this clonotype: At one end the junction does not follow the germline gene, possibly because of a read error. CDR3 sequence: CASNLDSFRAYTQYF. DNA for the CDR3: TGTGCCAGCAACTTGGACTCTTTCCGCGCGTATACGCAGTATTTT. The gene calls are TRBV5-4 and TRBJ2-3, with D possibly being TRBD2 (5 bases). Germline V gene lookup returns CDR1 SGHNT and CDR2 YYREEE (reference sequence). This CDR3 has 15 amino acids. The complete variable domain, with remaining parts taken from reference TRBV5-4 and TRBJ2-3, reads ETGVTQSPTHLIKTRGQQVTLRCSSQSGHNTVSWYQQALGQGPQFIFQYYREEENGRGNFPPRFSGLQFPNYSSELNVNALELDDSALYLCASNLDSFRAYTQYFGPGTRLTVL.

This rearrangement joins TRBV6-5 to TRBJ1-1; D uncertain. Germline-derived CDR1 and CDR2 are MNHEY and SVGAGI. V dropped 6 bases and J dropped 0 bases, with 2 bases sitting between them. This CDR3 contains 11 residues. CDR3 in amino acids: CASRVNTEAFF. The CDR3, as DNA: TGTGCCAGCAGAGTGAACACTGAAGCTTTCTTT.

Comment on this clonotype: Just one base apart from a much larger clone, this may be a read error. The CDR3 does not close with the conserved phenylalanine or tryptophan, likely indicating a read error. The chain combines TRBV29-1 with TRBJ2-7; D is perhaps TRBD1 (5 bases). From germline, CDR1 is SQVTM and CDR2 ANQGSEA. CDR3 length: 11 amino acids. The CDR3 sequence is CGAGFNYEQYL. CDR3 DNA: TGCGGCGCAGGGTTCAACTACGAGCAGTACCTC.

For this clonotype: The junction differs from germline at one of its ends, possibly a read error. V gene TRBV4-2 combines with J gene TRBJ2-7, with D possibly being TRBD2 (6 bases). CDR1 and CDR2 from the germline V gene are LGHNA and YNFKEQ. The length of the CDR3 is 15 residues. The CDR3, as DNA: TGTGCCAACAGCCAAGAGGAGCAGGGTGCGGGGGAGCAGTACTTC. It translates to CANSQEEQGAGEQYF.

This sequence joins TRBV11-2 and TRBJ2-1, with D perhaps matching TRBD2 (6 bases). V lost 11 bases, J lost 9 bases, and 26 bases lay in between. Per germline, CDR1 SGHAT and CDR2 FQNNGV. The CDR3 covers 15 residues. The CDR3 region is CACSPQLEGLGEQFF. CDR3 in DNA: TGTGCCTGTAGCCCCCAGTTGGAGGGATTGGGTGAGCAGTTCTTC.

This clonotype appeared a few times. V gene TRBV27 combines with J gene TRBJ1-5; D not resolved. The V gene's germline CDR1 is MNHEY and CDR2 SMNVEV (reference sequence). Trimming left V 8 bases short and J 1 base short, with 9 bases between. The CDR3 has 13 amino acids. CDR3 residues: CASSSGSNQPQHF. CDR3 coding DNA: TGTGCCAGCTCTTCAGGAAGCAATCAGCCCCAGCATTTT.

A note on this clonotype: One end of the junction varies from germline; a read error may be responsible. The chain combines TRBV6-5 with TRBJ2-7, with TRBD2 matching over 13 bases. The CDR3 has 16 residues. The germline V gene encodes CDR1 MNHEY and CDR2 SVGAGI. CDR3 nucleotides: TGTGCAAGCAGTTACTCATGGACTAGCGGGAGCCACGGGCAGTACTTC. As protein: CASSYSWTSGSHGQYF.

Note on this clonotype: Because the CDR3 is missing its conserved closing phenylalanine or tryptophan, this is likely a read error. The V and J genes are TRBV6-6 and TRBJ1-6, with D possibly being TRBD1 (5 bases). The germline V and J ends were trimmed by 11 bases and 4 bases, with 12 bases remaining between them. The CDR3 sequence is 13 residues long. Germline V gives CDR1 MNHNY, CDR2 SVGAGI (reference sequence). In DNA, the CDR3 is TGTGCCGGCGGGGGAACGTATAATTCACCCCTCCACCTT. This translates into CAGGGTYNSPLHL.

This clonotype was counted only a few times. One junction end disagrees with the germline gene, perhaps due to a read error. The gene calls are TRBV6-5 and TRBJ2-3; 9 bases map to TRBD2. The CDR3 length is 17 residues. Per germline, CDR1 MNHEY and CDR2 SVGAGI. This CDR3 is CATSSLPLSGGTDMQYF. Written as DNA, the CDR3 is TGTGCCACCAGTTCACTCCCCCTAAGCGGGGGGACAGATATGCAGTATTTT.